The rows below give T cell receptor beta chains drawn from one sample of a study of spatial heterogeneity in lung cancer. In TCRdb, the 5' RACE reads were re-called with MiXCR into one record per CDR3 protein. The sample has roughly 91,000 distinct CDR3 sequences; about a fifth are singletons. The sample consisted of PBMCs, taken at surgery. The receptors were sampled from a male donor with early-stage non-small cell lung cancer. CDR3s include the opening cysteine and the closing phenylalanine or tryptophan.

CASSEVGAYEQYF TRBV2
CASSFNRLAGLETQYF TRBV7-8
CASRAGAPGEEQFF TRBV10-3
CASSPAWGLAGGHTGELFF TRBV4-2
CASSPAGTATNEKLFF TRBV7-9
CSVAQGREQPQHF TRBV29-1
CSASTASYEQYF TRBV20-1
CASSEVGGYTF TRBV25-1
CASSLQASKIYEQYF TRBV7-2
CATSRDRGFYEQYF TRBV15
CASSAGGRFLYEQYF TRBV12-3/TRBV12-4
CASGQSGGRNNEQFF TRBV12-5
CASSFREGVTDTQYF TRBV5-5
CASRGPSSQPQHF TRBV6-2/TRBV6-3
CASSLTAPTNEKLFF TRBV7-9
CASSPRGQGGGRTTYEQYF TRBV5-1
CAISQRELYNEQFF TRBV10-3
CASSPTQSTDTQYF TRBV12-3/TRBV12-4
CASSYPQRVSYEQYF TRBV27
CASSEPYLGRRDGYTF TRBV25-1
CASSSDSRNSPLHF TRBV7-2
CSASGTSGGVNNEQFF TRBV20-1
CASSPPRQETQYF TRBV7-8
CASSYDGQGLLNYGYTF TRBV6-6
CASMPGTSYEQYF TRBV28
CASSQVVSSYNEQFF TRBV3-1
CASSPPSVSGANVLTF TRBV7-6
CASSLSWTGFFSGANVLTF TRBV7-9
CSARTGGTTEAFF TRBV20-1
CASSERDRGRKGYTF TRBV2
CASSPQGGNYEQYF TRBV7-9
CASNNIGRERTGELFF TRBV4-1
CASSENSPLHF TRBV2
CASTEGVSYEQYF TRBV27
CASSQASGQAYNEQFF TRBV4-1
CASSLGQVETQYF TRBV7-2
CASTGPAGEQYF TRBV5-6
CSVKTGGSNEKLFF TRBV29-1
CASSKTSTRTDTQYF TRBV5-1